Detailed here is one T cell receptor beta chain. Its antigen is undetermined. The V gene's germline CDR1 is SGHVS and CDR2 FNYEAQ. Trimming cost V 4 bases and J 2 bases; bases outside gene matches: 11. This CDR3 region has 16 residues. The sample originates from a study of CD8 T cells in ankylosing spondylitis. Making use of molecular barcodes, quantitative 5'-RACE generated TCR beta libraries. Via MiXCR, TCRdb re-called the 5' RACE reads, giving one row per CDR3 protein. The sample includes approximately 540,000 distinct CDR3 sequences, roughly 13% seen only once; the top ten take about 6.5%. Findings and caveats of the study: The authors reported significant enrichment of disease-linked clones in matched ankylosing spondylitis synovial fluid. A subset of motif variants has previously been described in the synovial fluid and blood of reactive arthritis. Seven to nine highly homologous variants formed a TCR beta motif that appeared characteristic of ankylosing spondylitis blood.

The chain has TRBV7-6 and TRBJ2-7; 7 nucleotides match TRBD1. The sequence was obtained from a male donor with ankylosing spondylitis. Sequencing used blood, either unsorted or a sorted T cell fraction (not recorded which). CDR3 bases: TGTGCCAGCAGCTCTACTACCGGGACAGCTACCTACGAGCAGTACTTC. It yields the protein CASSSTTGTATYEQYF.